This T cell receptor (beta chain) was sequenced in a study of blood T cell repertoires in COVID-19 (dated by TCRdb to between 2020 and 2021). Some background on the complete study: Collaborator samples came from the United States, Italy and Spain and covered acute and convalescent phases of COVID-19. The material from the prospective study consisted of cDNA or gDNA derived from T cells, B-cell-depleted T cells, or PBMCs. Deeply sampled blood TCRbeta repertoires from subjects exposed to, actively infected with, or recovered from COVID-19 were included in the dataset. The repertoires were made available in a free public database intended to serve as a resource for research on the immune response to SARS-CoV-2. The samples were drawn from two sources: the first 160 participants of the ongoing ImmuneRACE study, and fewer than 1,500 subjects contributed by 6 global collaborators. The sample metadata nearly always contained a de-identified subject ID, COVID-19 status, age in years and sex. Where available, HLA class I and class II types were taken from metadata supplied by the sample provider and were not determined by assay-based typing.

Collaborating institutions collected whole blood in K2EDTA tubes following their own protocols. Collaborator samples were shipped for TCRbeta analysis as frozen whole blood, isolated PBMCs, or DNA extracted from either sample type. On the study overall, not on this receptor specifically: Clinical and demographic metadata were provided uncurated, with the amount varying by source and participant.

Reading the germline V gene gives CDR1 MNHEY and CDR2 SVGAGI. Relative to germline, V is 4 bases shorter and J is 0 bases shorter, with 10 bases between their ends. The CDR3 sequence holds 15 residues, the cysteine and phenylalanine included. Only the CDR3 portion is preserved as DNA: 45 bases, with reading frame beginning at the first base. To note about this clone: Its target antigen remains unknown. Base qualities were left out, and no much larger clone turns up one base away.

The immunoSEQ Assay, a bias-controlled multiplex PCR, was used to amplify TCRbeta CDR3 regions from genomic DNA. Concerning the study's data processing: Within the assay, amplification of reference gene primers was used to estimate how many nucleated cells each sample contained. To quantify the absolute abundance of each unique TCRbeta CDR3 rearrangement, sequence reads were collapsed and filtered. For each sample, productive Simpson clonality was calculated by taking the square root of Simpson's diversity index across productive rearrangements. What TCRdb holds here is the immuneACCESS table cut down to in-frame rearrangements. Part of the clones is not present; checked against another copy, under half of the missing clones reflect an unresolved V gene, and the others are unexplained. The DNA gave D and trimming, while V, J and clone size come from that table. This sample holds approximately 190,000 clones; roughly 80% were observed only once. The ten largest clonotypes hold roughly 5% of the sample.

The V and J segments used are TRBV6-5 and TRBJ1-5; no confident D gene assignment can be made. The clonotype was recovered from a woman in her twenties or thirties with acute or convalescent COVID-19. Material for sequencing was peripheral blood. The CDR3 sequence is CASSSRGNSNQPQHF. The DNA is TGTGCCAGCAGTTCAAGAGGTAATAGCAATCAGCCCCAGCATTTT.